Below, 17 T cell receptor beta chains from the same sample are listed, as sequenced in a study of blood T cell repertoires in COVID-19. TCRdb keeps only in-frame clones here, not all; method: immunoSEQ multiplex PCR. The profile shows tens of thousands of clones, 60% to 85% of them singletons. The sequenced material came from peripheral blood. These receptors were collected from a human donor in a cohort sampled during active COVID-19.

This sequence joins TRBV27 and TRBJ2-7, with TRBD2 matching over 9 bases. This CDR3 is built from 14 residues. J lost 7 bases, V lost 2 bases, and 6 bases had no gene match. Germline V gene sequence: CDR1 MNHEY, CDR2 SMNVEV (reference sequence). CDR3 protein: CASSLAGGPVEQYF. Here the CDR3 DNA reads TGTGCCAGCAGTTTAGCGGGAGGGCCGGTAGAGCAGTACTTC.

The chain links TRBV14 to TRBJ2-1; 9 bases fit TRBD2. In germline, CDR1 is SGHDN, CDR2 FVKESK. This CDR3 is 16 amino acids long. V dropped 3 bases and J dropped 3; count of bases not matched to a gene: 6. The CDR3 protein is CASSHFSGSSYNEQFF. The CDR3 DNA follows: TGTGCCAGCAGCCATTTTAGCGGGAGTAGCTACAATGAGCAGTTCTTC.

CDR3 DNA sequence: TGTGCCGGCAACCCGAACACAGGGTCGACCACTGAAGCTTTCTTT. Amino acids: CAGNPNTGSTTEAFF. The V call is TRBV6-5, the J call TRBJ1-1; the D gene is possibly TRBD1 (6 bases). CDR1 MNHEY and CDR2 SVGAGI come from the germline V gene. The CDR3 is made up of 15 amino acids. V lost 11 bases and J lost 4, with 23 bases in between.

The rearrangement joins TRBV5-1 to TRBJ2-4; 8 bases match TRBD2. This CDR3 region has 15 residues. J lost 4 bases, V lost 2 bases, and 5 bases had no gene match. Per the germline V gene, CDR1 is SGHRS and CDR2 is YFSETQ. For the CDR3, the DNA is TGCGCCAGCAGCTTTAGCGGGAAGGAGAAAAACATTCAGTACTTC. It codes for CASSFSGKEKNIQYF.

This clone was picked up a small number of times. This sequence joins TRBV6-2 or TRBV6-3 and TRBJ1-2; D uncertain. CDR3 length: 13 residues. V was pared by 2 bases and J by 2 bases, with 6 bases between. Germline V gene lookup returns CDR1 MNHEY and CDR2 SVGEGT. The CDR3: CASSYVRNYGYTF. The CDR3 DNA sequence: TGTGCCAGCAGTTACGTGCGGAACTATGGCTACACCTTC.

The V and J genes are TRBV15 and TRBJ2-7, with a tentative D call TRBD1 (7 bases). V lost 1 base, J lost 4 bases, and 17 bases lay in between. Germline V gives CDR1 LNHNV, CDR2 YYDKDF (reference sequence). This CDR3 contains 16 residues. CDR3 sequence reads: CATSRARGVLEYEQYF. The CDR3 DNA reads as TGTGCCACCAGCAGAGCCAGGGGGGTTTTGGAGTACGAGCAGTACTTC. The variable domain in full, with the rest retrieved from reference TRBV15 and TRBJ2-7, is DAMVIQNPRYQVTQFGKPVTLSCSQTLNHNVMYWYQQKSSQAPKLLFHYYDKDFNNEADTPDNFQSRRPNTSFCFLDIRSPGLGDTAMYLCATSRARGVLEYEQYFGPGTRLTVT.

V is TRBV27 and J is TRBJ1-5; D uncertain. Trimming shortened V by 7 bases and J by 6 bases, and 19 bases separated the two germline ends. The germline V gene encodes CDR1 MNHEY and CDR2 SMNVEV (reference sequence). This CDR3 has 15 residues. CDR3: CASKLNPYEGQPQHF. CDR3 in DNA: TGTGCCAGCAAGCTGAACCCCTATGAGGGTCAGCCCCAGCATTTT.

The rearrangement joins TRBV3-1 (or the pseudogene TRBV3-2) to TRBJ2-2; D is unresolved. V was shortened by 7 bases and J by 4 bases, with 13 bases between the two germline ends. From germline, CDR1 is LGHDT and CDR2 YNNKEL (reference sequence). The CDR3 is 14 residues long. The CDR3 here is CASTGFGSTGELFF. The DNA for the CDR3 is TGTGCCAGCACCGGATTCGGGTCCACCGGGGAGCTGTTTTTT.

The V and J genes are TRBV7-2 and TRBJ2-3; D is perhaps TRBD1 (6 bases). Germline V gene sequence: CDR1 SGHTA, CDR2 FQGNSA. Deletions cut 2 bases from V and 4 bases from J, with 13 bases between. This CDR3 has 15 amino acids. The CDR3 loop reads CASSLIGGPSDTQYF. In nucleotides, the CDR3 is TGTGCCAGCAGCTTAATAGGGGGACCCTCAGATACGCAGTATTTT.

This chain connects TRBV2 to TRBJ1-5; D is undetermined. Germline CDR1 and CDR2: SNHLY and FYNNEI. This CDR3 contains 15 residues. Trimming pared 5 bases from V and 2 bases from J, leaving 13 bases between. CDR3 nucleotides: TGTGCCAGCAGTTCTACTCCCGGTGGCAATCAGCCCCAGCATTTT. Encoded protein: CASSSTPGGNQPQHF.

The rearrangement uses TRBV4-1 and TRBJ2-3; 7 positions agree with TRBD2. The trim removed 4 bases at V and 3 bases at J, leaving 10 bases unmatched. The CDR3 runs to 16 residues. CDR1 is MGHRA and CDR2 is YSYEKL in the germline V gene. The CDR3 protein is CASSRTGGGETDTQYF. For the CDR3, the DNA is TGCGCCAGCAGCCGAACGGGGGGTGGGGAGACAGATACGCAGTATTTT.

The J gene is TRBJ2-2, the V gene TRBV10-2; 7 bases agree with TRBD1. Germline CDR1 is WSHSY and CDR2 is SAAADI. This CDR3 is built from 14 residues. The trim removed 8 bases at V and 0 bases at J, leaving 3 bases unmatched. The CDR3 DNA is TGCGCCAGCTTGGGACAGACGAACACCGGGGAGCTGTTTTTT. It yields the protein CASLGQTNTGELFF.

The CDR3 region is CASSWGQVTYEQYF. DNA of the CDR3: TGTGCCAGCAGCTGGGGGCAGGTAACCTACGAGCAGTACTTC. The chain combines TRBV5-6 with TRBJ2-7; weak D call: TRBD1 (6 bases). V lost 3 bases to trimming and J lost 2 bases, with 12 bases between them. CDR3 length equals 14 residues. The germline gives CDR1 SGHDT, CDR2 YYEEEE. Combining the CDR3 with reference TRBV5-6 and TRBJ2-7 gives the whole variable domain DAGVTQSPTHLIKTRGQQVTLRCSPKSGHDTVSWYQQALGQGPQFIFQYYEEEERQRGNFPDRFSGHQFPNYSSELNVNALLLGDSALYLCASSWGQVTYEQYFGPGTRLTVT.

This clone was counted between two and nine times. V is TRBV28 and J is TRBJ2-3, with 9 nucleotides matching TRBD1. The germline V gene encodes CDR1 MDHEN and CDR2 SYDVKM. The CDR3 runs to 15 residues. J was trimmed by 2 bases and V by 8 bases; bases with no gene match: 8. The DNA for the CDR3 is TGTGCCAGCGCCTCACAGGGGGCCGACACAGATACGCAGTATTTT. Translating gives CASASQGADTDTQYF.

With regard to this clone: This CDR3 is also generated by other DNA sequences in the sample. The chain combines TRBV24-1 with TRBJ2-2, with 12 bases lining up with TRBD1. V was clipped by 7 bases and J by 5 bases; unmatched bases: 1. Germline lookup yields CDR1 KGHDR and CDR2 SFDVKD. The CDR3 has 14 residues. CDR3 amino acids: CATRGQGATGELFF. DNA for the CDR3: TGTGCCACCAGGGGACAGGGGGCTACCGGGGAGCTGTTTTTT.

The V gene is TRBV6-5, the J gene TRBJ2-3, with no clear D. Germline CDR1 is MNHEY and CDR2 is SVGAGI. V dropped 7 bases and J dropped 0 bases, with 14 bases sitting between them. The CDR3 loop spans 15 amino acids. Written as DNA, the CDR3 is TGTGCCAGCACCAAGGTCGCAGGAAGCACAGATACGCAGTATTTT. Its translation: CASTKVAGSTDTQYF.

In regard to this clone: A much larger clone sits a single nucleotide away, making a read error possible. The V call is TRBV4-2, the J call TRBJ2-1; a possible D gene is TRBD1 (6 bases). The CDR3 consists of 14 residues. Trimming stripped 3 bases from V and 7 bases from J, with 13 bases between. Looked up from germline, CDR1 is LGHNA and CDR2 is YNFKEQ. The CDR3 spells CASSQGASWNEQFF. The CDR3, as DNA: TGTGCCAGCAGCCAGGGGGCTAGCTGGAATGAGCAGTTCTTC.